The 23 T cell receptor beta chains below all came from one sample that was sequenced in a study of T cell responses to AZD1222 COVID-19 vaccine. The protocol was immunoSEQ multiplex PCR, while the TCRdb copy is restricted to in-frame clones and leaves out a portion. The sample shows about 120,000 clones, about 90% of them seen only once. The sample consisted of peripheral blood, taken on day 0 of AZD1222 vaccination. The receptors originated from an adult in good health.

This chain connects TRBV10-2 to TRBJ2-5; 13 bases match TRBD2. CDR1 is WSHSY and CDR2 is SAAADI in the germline V gene. This CDR3 is built from 17 residues. Trimming took 3 bases from V and 1 from J; bases not matched to a gene: 5. CDR3 in amino acids: CASSDGLAGDTQETQYF. The CDR3 DNA follows: TGCGCCAGCAGTGACGGACTAGCGGGGGATACCCAAGAGACCCAGTACTTC.

The chain recombines TRBV27 with TRBJ2-7; TRBD2 matches at 11 bases. The CDR3 contains 16 residues. CDR1 and CDR2 (germline): MNHEY, SMNVEV (reference sequence). V was pared by 1 base and J by 3 bases, with 5 bases of the junction left unmatched. The CDR3 DNA reads TGTGCCAGCAGTTTATGGGCGACTAGCGGGGACTACGAGCAGTACTTC. It codes for CASSLWATSGDYEQYF.

The genes are TRBV19 and TRBJ1-5; 8 bases are a match to TRBD1. Germline CDR1 reads LNHDA; CDR2 reads SQIVND (reference sequence). The CDR3 extends over 15 amino acids. Trimming took 7 bases from V and 0 from J; bases not matched to a gene: 5. CDR3 amino acids: CASTQGAYSNQPQHF. The CDR3 DNA reads as TGTGCCAGTACTCAGGGGGCTTATAGCAATCAGCCCCAGCATTTT.

The chain joins TRBV6-5 to TRBJ1-4; 9 bases line up with TRBD1. With V trimmed by 6 bases and J by 8 bases, 4 bases remained unmatched. Germline V lookup: CDR1 MNHEY, CDR2 SVGAGI. This CDR3 is built from 13 residues. The CDR3 spells CASRTGGEEKLFF. The CDR3 nucleotides are TGTGCCAGCAGGACAGGGGGGGAGGAAAAACTGTTTTTT.

V is TRBV10-2 and J is TRBJ2-5, with D tentatively TRBD1 (5 bases). Deletions cut 4 bases from V and 4 bases from J, with 7 bases between. CDR1 is WSHSY, CDR2 SAAADI, per germline. CDR3 length: 12 amino acids. CDR3 protein: CASSVQGETQYF. CDR3 coding DNA: TGCGCCAGCAGTGTTCAGGGAGAGACCCAGTACTTC.

The chain combines TRBV9 with TRBJ1-2, with no clear D. The germline V and J ends were trimmed by 0 bases and 10 bases, with 10 bases remaining between them. Germline-derived CDR1 and CDR2 are SGDLS and YYNGEE. The CDR3 loop spans 12 amino acids. CDR3 residues: CASSVDEGSYTF. The CDR3 nucleotides read TGTGCCAGCAGCGTAGACGAGGGATCCTACACCTTC.

V and J are TRBV11-2 and TRBJ2-7; D might be TRBD2 (5 bases). CDR1 and CDR2 from the germline V gene are SGHAT and FQNNGV. Trimming took 1 base from V and 7 from J, leaving 11 bases between them. This CDR3 is built from 13 residues. The CDR3 DNA reads TGTGCCAGCAGCTTAGGCGGTACGGGGGAGCAGTACTTC. Amino acid sequence: CASSLGGTGEQYF.

In DNA, the CDR3 is TGTGCCAGCAGTCCCTCTGACAGGGACTATGGCTACACCTTC. Its translation: CASSPSDRDYGYTF. The V call is TRBV6-5, the J call TRBJ1-2; TRBD1 aligns across 7 bases. The junction had 6 bases not matched to a gene; V was cut back by 5 bases and J by 3 bases. Germline assignment: CDR1 MNHEY and CDR2 SVGAGI. The CDR3 totals 14 residues.

This clone was recorded only once. This chain links TRBV27 with TRBJ1-2, with 7 nucleotides matching TRBD1. This CDR3 is built from 12 residues. Trimming cost V 5 bases and J 7 bases; bases outside gene matches: 4. Germline V gene sequence: CDR1 MNHEY, CDR2 SMNVEV (reference sequence). The CDR3 loop reads CASSDPGGGYTF. The CDR3 DNA reads as TGTGCCAGCAGTGACCCAGGGGGTGGCTACACCTTC.

V and J are TRBV10-1 and TRBJ1-2; D gene uncertain. V shed 6 bases and J shed 8 bases, with 22 bases lying between them. Looked up from germline, CDR1 is WNHNN and CDR2 is SYGVQD (reference sequence). This CDR3 is 15 amino acids long. The CDR3 region has the DNA TGCGCCAGCAGCGACTCGGTGGCAGGCCCGGGCGGCTACACCTTC. This sequence encodes CASSDSVAGPGGYTF.

This clone was counted a few times. The V and J genes are TRBV4-3 and TRBJ1-3, with D maybe TRBD1 (5 bases). The length of the CDR3 is 14 residues. Germline assignment: CDR1 LGHNA and CDR2 YSLEER. V lost 0 bases to trimming and J lost 5 bases, with 8 bases between them. The CDR3, as DNA: TGCGCCAGCAGCCAAGACAGGGAACGAAACACCATATATTTT. Translating gives CASSQDRERNTIYF.

This rearrangement joins TRBV6-2 or TRBV6-3 to TRBJ2-3; no firm D call. This CDR3 contains 15 residues. The germline gives CDR1 MNHEY, CDR2 SVGEGT. The V gene lost 4 bases and the J gene lost 4 bases, with 15 bases spanning the gap. CDR3: CASSWAGRTPDTQYF. In DNA, the CDR3 is TGTGCCAGCAGTTGGGCTGGGCGGACCCCAGATACGCAGTATTTT.

V is TRBV24-1 and J is TRBJ1-1, with D possibly TRBD1 on 6 matching bases. Germline lookup yields CDR1 KGHDR and CDR2 SFDVKD. The CDR3 has 16 amino acids. V gave up 7 bases and J gave up 3 bases, with 20 bases separating them. The CDR3 region is CATSSRKGGKDTEAFF. CDR3 nucleotide sequence: TGTGCCACCAGCTCCAGAAAGGGGGGCAAGGACACTGAAGCTTTCTTT.

DNA of the CDR3: TGCGCCAGCAGCCAGCACAGGGGGCCTTCCTACGAGCAGTACTTC. Protein: CASSQHRGPSYEQYF. The chain carries TRBV4-3 and TRBJ2-7; 9 positions agree with TRBD1. This CDR3 comprises 15 residues. J gave up 1 base and V 3 bases, and 4 bases lay outside the gene matches. The germline V gene encodes CDR1 LGHNA and CDR2 YSLEER.

This clone was counted only a few times. CDR3 nucleotides: TGTGCCAGCAGTGACCTCCTTCGGGAAGCTTTCTTT. This gives the protein CASSDLLREAFF. The J gene is TRBJ1-1, the V gene TRBV2; D unresolved. V was clipped by 3 bases and J by 8 bases, with 10 bases between them. This CDR3 region has 12 residues. CDR1 and CDR2 (germline): SNHLY, FYNNEI.

This clone was recorded only once. The chain employs TRBV11-3 and TRBJ2-1, with TRBD2 identical over 15 bases. V was pared by 1 base and J by 9 bases, with 1 base of the junction left unmatched. The CDR3 is 15 residues long. The germline V gene has CDR1 SGHNT and CDR2 YENEEA. The CDR3 region has the DNA TGTGCCAGCAGCTTAGGGACTAGCGGGGGGGGTGAGCAGTTCTTC. Translated, it gives CASSLGTSGGGEQFF.

This chain connects TRBV28 to TRBJ1-5, with TRBD1 matching over 11 bases. The CDR3 consists of 16 residues. J gave up 6 bases and V 4 bases, and 8 bases lay outside the gene matches. Germline loops: CDR1 MDHEN, CDR2 SYDVKM. CDR3 nucleotide sequence: TGTGCCAGCAGTTCCCTGGGACAGGGGGAGGGTCAGCCCCAGCATTTT. Its translation is CASSSLGQGEGQPQHF.

This clone was picked up one time. CDR3 region: CASSSYRGNVAKNIQYF. CDR3 DNA sequence: TGTGCCAGTAGTTCCTACAGGGGAAATGTGGCCAAAAACATTCAGTACTTC. The V and J genes are TRBV19 and TRBJ2-4; 7 positions match TRBD1. The trim removed 5 bases at V and 1 base at J, leaving 11 bases unmatched. CDR1 and CDR2 from the germline V gene are LNHDA and SQIVND (reference sequence). This CDR3 has 17 residues.

V is TRBV6-5 and J is TRBJ2-3; D is ambiguous. Trimming left V 10 bases short and J 5 bases short, with 13 bases between. Germline V gene lookup returns CDR1 MNHEY and CDR2 SVGAGI. The CDR3 spans 12 residues. This CDR3 reads CATARLVDTQYF. In nucleotides, the CDR3 is TGTGCCACCGCACGACTCGTAGATACGCAGTATTTT.

V usage is TRBV10-3 and J usage is TRBJ2-7; no clear D. Between the trimmed V and J ends, which lost 10 bases and 6 bases, there was a span of 7 bases. CDR3 length equals 9 residues. Germline V gene lookup returns CDR1 ENHRY and CDR2 SYGVKD. The CDR3 coding sequence is TGTGCCAGAAGATGCGAGCAGTACTTC. It specifies CARRCEQYF.

The chain has TRBV13 and TRBJ1-2, with TRBD1 matching over 8 bases. V lost 2 bases and J lost 2; bases outside the gene matches: 7. Germline lookup yields CDR1 PRHDT and CDR2 FYEKMQ (reference sequence). This CDR3 is built from 16 residues. CDR3 region: CASSLLAGGPNYGYTF. The CDR3 nucleotides read TGTGCCAGCAGCTTACTGGCAGGGGGCCCCAACTATGGCTACACCTTC. Filled out from reference TRBV13 and TRBJ1-2, the complete variable domain reads AAGVIQSPRHLIKEKRETATLKCYPIPRHDTVYWYQQGPGQDPQFLISFYEKMQSDKGSIPDRFSAQQFSDYHSELNMSSLELGDSALYFCASSLLAGGPNYGYTFGSGTRLTVV.

The J gene is TRBJ1-6, the V gene TRBV20-1, with a weak D call TRBD1 (5 bases). V shed 4 bases and J shed 17 bases, with 15 bases lying between them. Germline V CDR1 and CDR2: DFQATT, SNEGSKA (reference sequence). The CDR3 length is 11 residues. The CDR3 protein is CSAMSGAIFHF. The CDR3 coding sequence is TGCAGTGCTATGAGTGGGGCGATTTTCCACTTT.

The chain couples TRBV7-2 to TRBJ2-7, with D hard to call. Germline assignment: CDR1 SGHTA and CDR2 FQGNSA. V lost 1 base and J 2 bases, leaving 9 bases between the germline ends. The CDR3 consists of 14 residues. The CDR3 spells CASSLGVPTYEQYF. CDR3 coding DNA: TGTGCCAGCAGCTTAGGTGTCCCCACCTACGAGCAGTACTTC.